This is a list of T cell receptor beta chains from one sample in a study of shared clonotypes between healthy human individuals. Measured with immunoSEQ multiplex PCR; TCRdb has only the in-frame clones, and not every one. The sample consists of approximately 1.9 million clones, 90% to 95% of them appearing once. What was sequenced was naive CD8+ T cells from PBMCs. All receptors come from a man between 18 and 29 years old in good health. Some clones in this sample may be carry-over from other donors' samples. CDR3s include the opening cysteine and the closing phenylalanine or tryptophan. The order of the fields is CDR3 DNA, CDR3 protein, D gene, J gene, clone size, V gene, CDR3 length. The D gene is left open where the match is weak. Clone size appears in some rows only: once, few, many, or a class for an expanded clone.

DNA: TGTGCCACCCTGGGACTAGCGGGAGGTTACTACGAGCAGTACTTC
CDR3: CATLGLAGGYYEQYF
D: TRBD2
J: TRBJ2-7
size: NA
V: TRBV27
length: 15

DNA: TGTGCCAGCAGTTACGTGGACTCTGGGGCCAACGTCCTGACTTTC
CDR3: CASSYVDSGANVLTF
D: NA
J: TRBJ2-6
size: NA
V: TRBV6-5
length: 15

DNA: TGTGCCAGCAGCTTCGGGATGGGGCTTGGAAACACCATATATTTT
CDR3: CASSFGMGLGNTIYF
D: NA
J: TRBJ1-3
size: NA
V: TRBV9
length: 15

DNA: TGTGCCAGTAGTATTTGGGGTCAAGAGACCCAGTACTTC
CDR3: CASSIWGQETQYF
D: NA
J: TRBJ2-5
size: NA
V: TRBV19
length: 13

DNA: TGCAGCGTGTCGGAGCCCTTCACAGATACGCAGTATTTT
CDR3: CSVSEPFTDTQYF
D: NA
J: TRBJ2-3
size: NA
V: TRBV29-1
length: 13

DNA: TGCGCCAGCAGCTTGGGCGGCGGGAGGGAAGAGACCCAGTACTTC
CDR3: CASSLGGGREETQYF
D: TRBD2
J: TRBJ2-5
size: NA
V: TRBV5-1
length: 15

DNA: TGTGCCAGCAGCAAAGGGGGTCTGGCAAAGGGTACTCAGCCCCAGCATTTT
CDR3: CASSKGGLAKGTQPQHF
D: NA
J: TRBJ1-5
size: NA
V: TRBV21-1
length: 17

DNA: TGCGCCAGCAGCTTGGAGGTCCGGAGCAATGAGCAGTTCTTC
CDR3: CASSLEVRSNEQFF
D: NA
J: TRBJ2-1
size: NA
V: TRBV5-1
length: 14

DNA: TGTGCCAGCAGTTTCTCCTGGGGCAGACGCTCCTACGAGCAGTACTTC
CDR3: CASSFSWGRRSYEQYF
D: NA
J: TRBJ2-7
size: NA
V: TRBV27
length: 16

DNA: TGTGCCACCAGCAGGGGGGCAGGGGGTCAAGAGACCCAGTACTTC
CDR3: CATSRGAGGQETQYF
D: TRBD1
J: TRBJ2-5
size: NA
V: TRBV15
length: 15

DNA: TGTGCCAGCAGTCCCAGTGGGACAGTTATCACCGGGGAGCTGTTTTTT
CDR3: CASSPSGTVITGELFF
D: TRBD1
J: TRBJ2-2
size: NA
V: TRBV27
length: 16

DNA: TGTGCCAGCAGCCCCGGTCACAGGGGCTACAATGAGCAGTTCTTC
CDR3: CASSPGHRGYNEQFF
D: TRBD1
J: TRBJ2-1
size: NA
V: TRBV6-5
length: 15

DNA: TGCGCCCGCCGGGGATTGTTGGAGACAGGGGAAAATGAAAAACTGTTTTTT
CDR3: CARRGLLETGENEKLFF
D: TRBD1
J: TRBJ1-4
size: NA
V: TRBV10-2
length: 17

DNA: TGTGCCAGCAGCCGACTAGCGGGATTATACAATGAGCAGTTCTTC
CDR3: CASSRLAGLYNEQFF
D: TRBD2
J: TRBJ2-1
size: NA
V: TRBV11-2
length: 15

DNA: TGTGCCAGTAGTATCTCGGACAATGAGCAGTTCTTC
CDR3: CASSISDNEQFF
D: NA
J: TRBJ2-1
size: few
V: TRBV19
length: 12

DNA: TGTGCCAGCAGCCCACAGGGGGCTAATCAGCCCCAGCATTTT
CDR3: CASSPQGANQPQHF
D: TRBD1
J: TRBJ1-5
size: NA
V: TRBV9
length: 14

DNA: TGCGCCAGCAGCCAAGATGCCCCCAAGCGAAACACCGGGGAGCTGTTTTTT
CDR3: CASSQDAPKRNTGELFF
D: NA
J: TRBJ2-2
size: NA
V: TRBV4-1
length: 17

DNA: TGTGCCAGCAGCCCTAACCTAGCGGGAGAGACCCAGTACTTC
CDR3: CASSPNLAGETQYF
D: TRBD2
J: TRBJ2-5
size: NA
V: TRBV13
length: 14

DNA: TGTGCCAGCAGTTACTCTTCCGTGGAGCCCCAGCATTTT
CDR3: CASSYSSVEPQHF
D: NA
J: TRBJ1-5
size: NA
V: TRBV6-6
length: 13

DNA: TGTGCCAGCAGCGTAAACAGCTATGGCTACACCTTC
CDR3: CASSVNSYGYTF
D: NA
J: TRBJ1-2
size: NA
V: TRBV9
length: 12

DNA: TGTGCCATCAGGGCCGGGACTAGCGGGAGTATCTCCGGGGAGCTGTTTTTT
CDR3: CAIRAGTSGSISGELFF
D: TRBD2
J: TRBJ2-2
size: once
V: TRBV10-3
length: 17

DNA: TGTGCCAGCAGCGTAGATGGGGGTAGCAATCAGCCCCAGCATTTT
CDR3: CASSVDGGSNQPQHF
D: NA
J: TRBJ1-5
size: NA
V: TRBV9
length: 15

DNA: TGCGCCAGCAGCCGAGATACAGGGAGTAGGGCTGAAGCTTTCTTT
CDR3: CASSRDTGSRAEAFF
D: NA
J: TRBJ1-1
size: NA
V: TRBV4-3
length: 15

DNA: TGTGCCATCAGCCCGGACAGGGGGGAGAGCAATCAGCCCCAGCATTTT
CDR3: CAISPDRGESNQPQHF
D: TRBD1
J: TRBJ1-5
size: NA
V: TRBV10-3
length: 16

DNA: TGTGCCAGCAGCTCGAATCACAGGGGGATAAGAGAGACCCAGTACTTC
CDR3: CASSSNHRGIRETQYF
D: TRBD1
J: TRBJ2-5
size: once
V: TRBV5-4
length: 16

DNA: TGCAGCGTCAGCGGGACCGCTCTGAGTTGGAATGAGCAGTTCTTC
CDR3: CSVSGTALSWNEQFF
D: TRBD2
J: TRBJ2-1
size: NA
V: TRBV29-1
length: 15

DNA: TGTGCCGTCTGGACACGGGACAGCCCGTCCCTTAACTATGGCTACACCTTC
CDR3: CAVWTRDSPSLNYGYTF
D: TRBD1
J: TRBJ1-2
size: NA
V: TRBV28
length: 17

DNA: TGTGCCAGCAGCTTGGGGCTAACCTCCTACAATGAGCAGTTCTTC
CDR3: CASSLGLTSYNEQFF
D: NA
J: TRBJ2-1
size: NA
V: TRBV5-6
length: 15

DNA: TGTGCCAGCAGCCTATTTCTGACAGGGGCCTCCTACGAGCAGTACTTC
CDR3: CASSLFLTGASYEQYF
D: TRBD1
J: TRBJ2-7
size: NA
V: TRBV4-2
length: 16

DNA: TGTGCCATCGGTAGACTAGAGGCAAACAATGAGCAGTTCTTC
CDR3: CAIGRLEANNEQFF
D: NA
J: TRBJ2-1
size: NA
V: TRBV10-3
length: 14

DNA: TGTGCCAGCAGCTCGGACGGGGATTACTCTGGGGCCAACGTCCTGACTTTC
CDR3: CASSSDGDYSGANVLTF
D: NA
J: TRBJ2-6
size: NA
V: TRBV5-6
length: 17

DNA: TGTGCCAGCAGTTTATCGAAGGAGGGGCTGAACACTGAAGCTTTCTTT
CDR3: CASSLSKEGLNTEAFF
D: NA
J: TRBJ1-1
size: NA
V: TRBV27
length: 16

DNA: TGTGCCAGCAGCTTAGCCGGTACTGCTGAAGCTTTCTTT
CDR3: CASSLAGTAEAFF
D: NA
J: TRBJ1-1
size: NA
V: TRBV7-9
length: 13

DNA: TGCGCCAGCAGCCCATCTTCGCTCAGCTCCTACAATGAGCAGTTCTTC
CDR3: CASSPSSLSSYNEQFF
D: NA
J: TRBJ2-1
size: NA
V: TRBV4-1
length: 16

DNA: TGTGCCAGCAGTATAGGAGTAGATGAGCAGTTCTTC
CDR3: CASSIGVDEQFF
D: NA
J: TRBJ2-1
size: NA
V: TRBV11-2
length: 12

DNA: TGTGCCAGCAGCTTAGGGACAGGGGAGTACGAGCAGTACTTC
CDR3: CASSLGTGEYEQYF
D: TRBD1
J: TRBJ2-7
size: NA
V: TRBV11-2
length: 14

DNA: TGTGCCAGCAGCGGGCAGGGTAGGAGCACAGATACGCAGTATTTT
CDR3: CASSGQGRSTDTQYF
D: NA
J: TRBJ2-3
size: NA
V: TRBV7-9
length: 15

DNA: TGTGCCATCAGGGCTGGTGATGAGACCCAGTACTTC
CDR3: CAIRAGDETQYF
D: NA
J: TRBJ2-5
size: NA
V: TRBV10-3
length: 12

DNA: TGTGCCTGGAGTGTAGACAGCTTCTACTATGGCTACACCTTC
CDR3: CAWSVDSFYYGYTF
D: NA
J: TRBJ1-2
size: once
V: TRBV30
length: 14

DNA: TGTGCCAGCAGTTACTCGAGGACAGGGTACAATGAGCAGTTCTTC
CDR3: CASSYSRTGYNEQFF
D: TRBD1
J: TRBJ2-1
size: NA
V: TRBV6-5
length: 15

DNA: TGTGCCAGCAGATGGGACACGAACACTGAAGCTTTCTTT
CDR3: CASRWDTNTEAFF
D: NA
J: TRBJ1-1
size: NA
V: TRBV27
length: 13

DNA: TGCGCCAGCAGCCACAGGGATTCACCCCTCCACTTT
CDR3: CASSHRDSPLHF
D: NA
J: TRBJ1-6
size: NA
V: TRBV4-1
length: 12

DNA: TGCAGCGTTGGAGGGGTTGGATACAAGTTATACAATGAGCAGTTCTTC
CDR3: CSVGGVGYKLYNEQFF
D: NA
J: TRBJ2-1
size: NA
V: TRBV29-1
length: 16

DNA: TGCGCCAGCAGCGTGCTAGCGGGGCCCTACAATGAGCAGTTCTTC
CDR3: CASSVLAGPYNEQFF
D: TRBD2
J: TRBJ2-1
size: NA
V: TRBV5-1
length: 15

DNA: TGTGCCACCAGCAGAGATAACCTGCGCAGGACGAACACTGAAGCTTTCTTT
CDR3: CATSRDNLRRTNTEAFF
D: NA
J: TRBJ1-1
size: NA
V: TRBV15
length: 17

DNA: TGTGCCAGCAGTGAAGGCAGGGCTGGGGCCAACGTCCTGACTTTC
CDR3: CASSEGRAGANVLTF
D: NA
J: TRBJ2-6
size: NA
V: TRBV2
length: 15

DNA: TGTGCCAGCAGCTTAACGAGGAACACTGAAGCTTTCTTT
CDR3: CASSLTRNTEAFF
D: NA
J: TRBJ1-1
size: NA
V: TRBV7-8
length: 13

DNA: TGTGCCAGCGGGACAGGGGGCTCGGATGAGCAGTTCTTC
CDR3: CASGTGGSDEQFF
D: TRBD1
J: TRBJ2-1
size: NA
V: TRBV6-6
length: 13

DNA: TGTGCCAGCAGCCAAGCTGTGACAGATATCGATCAGCCCCAGCATTTT
CDR3: CASSQAVTDIDQPQHF
D: NA
J: TRBJ1-5
size: NA
V: TRBV4-2
length: 16

DNA: TGTGCCAGCTCACCAATGGCAGTCTACGAGCAGTACTTC
CDR3: CASSPMAVYEQYF
D: NA
J: TRBJ2-7
size: NA
V: TRBV18
length: 13

DNA: TGCAGCGTTGAAGATTTCAGGACAGGGGGGCCCCGGGCCAACGTCCTGACTTTC
CDR3: CSVEDFRTGGPRANVLTF
D: TRBD1
J: TRBJ2-6
size: NA
V: TRBV29-1
length: 18

DNA: TGTGCCAGCAGGTCCCGGGACGGAACCCACGAGCAGTACTTC
CDR3: CASRSRDGTHEQYF
D: NA
J: TRBJ2-7
size: NA
V: TRBV7-3
length: 14

DNA: TGTGCCAGACAGGGCTCGATAGCCAAAAACATTCAGTACTTC
CDR3: CARQGSIAKNIQYF
D: NA
J: TRBJ2-4
size: NA
V: TRBV25-1
length: 14

DNA: TGTGCCTGGAGTGGGTCTGTGGGCTTCTACAATGAGCAGTTCTTC
CDR3: CAWSGSVGFYNEQFF
D: NA
J: TRBJ2-1
size: NA
V: TRBV30
length: 15

DNA: TGCGCCAGCCGAAACCCGGCAGGGCCCTCCTACGAGCAGTACTTC
CDR3: CASRNPAGPSYEQYF
D: NA
J: TRBJ2-7
size: NA
V: TRBV5-1
length: 15

DNA: TGTGCCAGCAGCCCGTGGACTACCTACGAGCAGTACTTC
CDR3: CASSPWTTYEQYF
D: NA
J: TRBJ2-7
size: NA
V: TRBV11-2
length: 13

DNA: TGTGCCAGCAGCCTAGGACAGAAGATCACAGATACGCAGTATTTT
CDR3: CASSLGQKITDTQYF
D: NA
J: TRBJ2-3
size: NA
V: TRBV5-8
length: 15

DNA: TGTGCCAGCAGCGCCGCAGGGGGGACTGAAGCTTTCTTT
CDR3: CASSAAGGTEAFF
D: TRBD1
J: TRBJ1-1
size: NA
V: TRBV7-6
length: 13

DNA: TGTGCCATCAGGGGGCAGGGCCAGGACAGTGAGAACTCTGGGGCCAACGTCCTGACTTTC
CDR3: CAIRGQGQDSENSGANVLTF
D: NA
J: TRBJ2-6
size: NA
V: TRBV10-3
length: 20

DNA: TGTGCCAGCAGTTTGTTGGCGGAGAGGTCCTACGAGCAGTACTTC
CDR3: CASSLLAERSYEQYF
D: NA
J: TRBJ2-7
size: NA
V: TRBV6-5
length: 15